This TCR beta chain was captured in a study of T cell responses to AZD1222 COVID-19 vaccine (dated by TCRdb to about 2021). Regarding the study in general: AZD1222 recipients with second doses at about 4 weeks or about 12 weeks were pooled, because spike-specific TCR depth and breadth did not differ between schedules. A total of over 230 trial participants underwent TCR sequencing, of whom some 200 had received two doses of AZD1222 and 26 had received two doses of the MenACWY control vaccine. Trial participants were enrolled into age subgroups of 18-55, 56-69 and 70-plus years, which contained around 150, 29 and 61 TCR-sequenced participants, respectively.

On this clone: Its binding antigen is unknown. No base quality information exists; no much larger clone differs at one position.

Paper-wide results and their limitations: Reportedly, close to half of the unique spike-specific TCRs recognized epitopes lying outside the regions that are mutated in the B.1.351 and B.1.1.7 variants. Because no day 14 peak-response samples were available, the repertoires could be characterized only after the peak T cell response. The whole spike protein was spanned by vaccine-associated CD4 TCRs, and dominant responses were seen in regions 160-218 and 743-854. The 56-69-year group was small, and its depth increase did not reach significance, likely because of low power. A significant rise in spike-specific TCR breadth and depth was observed after two AZD1222 doses relative to day 0 and relative to MenACWY recipients. Most participants were white British and females outnumbered males, and the authors suggested that clonal diversity may have been underestimated. Conclusions about previously exposed vaccinees were limited because only six AZD1222 recipients were SARS-CoV-2 seropositive at baseline.

The time point label on this specimen signifies: baseline before first vaccination. Vaccinee samples were obtained from the UK trials COV001 and COV002, which included a single-blind randomized controlled phase 2/3 trial of AZD1222 (ChAdOx1 nCoV-19) in healthy adults. For TCRbeta chain sequencing, PBMC samples from trial participants were taken at day 0 and at day 28 after the second dose. The CDR3 regions of human TCRbeta chains were subjected to immunosequencing. From the authors' description of their analysis: Repertoire TCRs were matched against a reference library of SARS-CoV-2-specific TCRs generated with the MIRA antigen-specificity platform. Breadth was defined as the fraction of unique TCRs that were SARS-CoV-2-associated, and depth was defined as the fraction of total T cells that were SARS-CoV-2-associated. Using the MIRA data, every spike-specific TCR was mapped to the spike region that the TCR reacted to and assigned to either a CD4 or a CD8 class. Log10-transformed breadth and depth values were compared by one-way ANOVA with Sidak's multiple comparisons tests. This is the immuneACCESS table as TCRdb keeps it, with only in-frame sequences that have V and J called. A part of the clones is gone; compared with another copy, unresolved V genes explain less than half, and the rest is unexplained. The D gene and trimming were derived from the DNA, and the V and J assignments and clone size from that table. The sample yields fewer than 150,000 clones; 87% were counted once. 1.3% to 1.5% of the sample rests with the top ten.

The source was peripheral blood, collected on day 0 of AZD1222 vaccination. The sequence came from an adult in good health.

The CDR3: CASRSSGAYEQYF. At the DNA level, the sequence is TGTGCCAGCAGATCTTCCGGGGCCTACGAGCAGTACTTC. The V and J segments used are TRBV6-5 and TRBJ2-7; TRBD2 is a weak D gene call, 5 bases matching. Cut back by 6 bases and 2 bases, the V and J ends lie 11 bases apart. The CDR3 contains 13 residues, cysteine and phenylalanine counted. Here the CDR3 DNA is all that survives: 39 bases in frame from base 1. The germline V gene encodes CDR1 MNHEY and CDR2 SVGAGI.